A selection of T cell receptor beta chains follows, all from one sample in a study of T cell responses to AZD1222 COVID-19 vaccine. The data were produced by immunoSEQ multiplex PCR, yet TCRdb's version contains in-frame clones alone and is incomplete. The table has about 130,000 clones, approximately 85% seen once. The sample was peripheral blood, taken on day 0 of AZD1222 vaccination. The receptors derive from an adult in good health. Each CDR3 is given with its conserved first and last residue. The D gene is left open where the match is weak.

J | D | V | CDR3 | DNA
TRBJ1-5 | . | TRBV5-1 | CASSLSLDQPQHF | TGCGCCAGCAGCTTGAGTCTCGATCAGCCCCAGCATTTT
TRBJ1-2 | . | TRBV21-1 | CASSLMGLFYGYTF | TGTGCCAGCAGCCTAATGGGCCTATTCTATGGCTACACCTTC
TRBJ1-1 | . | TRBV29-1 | CSVVKGPNTEAFF | TGCAGCGTGGTAAAGGGGCCGAACACTGAAGCTTTCTTT
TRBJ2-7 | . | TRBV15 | CATSRAEVGSYEQYF | TGTGCCACCAGCAGAGCCGAGGTAGGCTCCTACGAGCAGTACTTC
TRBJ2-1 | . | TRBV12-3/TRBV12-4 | CASRMRDDEQFF | TGTGCCAGCAGGATGCGGGACGATGAGCAGTTCTTC
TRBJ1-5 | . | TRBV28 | CASIRTVMSGQQPQHF | TGTGCCAGCATAAGGACCGTCATGTCCGGGCAACAGCCCCAGCATTTT
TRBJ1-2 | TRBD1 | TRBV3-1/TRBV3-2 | CASSQLATGAYGYTF | TGTGCCAGCAGCCAACTTGCAACAGGGGCCTATGGCTACACCTTC
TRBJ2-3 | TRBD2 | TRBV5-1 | CASILTSGAVDTQYF | TGCGCCAGCATCCTGACTAGCGGGGCGGTAGATACGCAGTATTTT
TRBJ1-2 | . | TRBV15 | CATSRDPGIGYGYTF | TGTGCCACCAGCAGAGATCCGGGTATTGGCTATGGCTACACCTTC
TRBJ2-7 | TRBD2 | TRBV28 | CASSPGGLVNEQYF | TGTGCCAGCAGCCCGGGGGGGTTGGTAAACGAGCAGTACTTC
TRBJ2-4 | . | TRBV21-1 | CASTDVLGFLAKNIQYF | TGTGCCAGCACGGATGTGTTGGGCTTCCTAGCCAAAAACATTCAGTACTTC
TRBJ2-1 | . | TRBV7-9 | CASSRGDEQFF | TGTGCCAGCAGCCGAGGGGATGAGCAGTTCTTC
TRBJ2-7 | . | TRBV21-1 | CASSKALTSGDRYEQYF | TGTGCCAGCAGCAAAGCGCTTACTAGCGGGGATCGCTACGAGCAGTACTTC
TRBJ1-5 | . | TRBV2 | CASRKGQNNQPQHF | TGTGCCAGCAGGAAAGGACAGAACAATCAGCCCCAGCATTTT
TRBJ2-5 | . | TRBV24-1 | CATSASSGERDQETQYF | TGTGCCACCAGTGCCTCGTCAGGGGAGCGGGATCAAGAGACCCAGTACTTC
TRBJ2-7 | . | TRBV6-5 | CASSETERTYEQYF | TGTGCCAGCAGCGAGACAGAGCGAACCTACGAGCAGTACTTC
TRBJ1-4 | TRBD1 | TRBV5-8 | CASSSRQGHEKLFF | TGTGCCAGCAGCTCCCGACAGGGTCATGAAAAACTGTTTTTT
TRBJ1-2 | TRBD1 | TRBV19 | CASVRDRGLGYTF | TGTGCCAGTGTCCGGGACAGGGGGCTTGGCTACACCTTC